Below, one T cell receptor (beta chain) is given with its context. What it recognizes is unknown. This sample was included in a study of OX40 agonist ivuxolimab in advanced cancers. Study background: Patient treatment consisted of intravenous ivuxolimab administration every 2 weeks at 0.01 to 10 mg/kg. Findings of the study overall: Specificity for antigen went undetermined in the expanded peripheral T cells.

Clones were read by immunoSEQ multiplex PCR, and TCRdb kept only the in-frame ones, dropping some. The sample holds around 62,000 clones; more than 65% are singletons and the top ten take 3.5% to 5%. The V gene end was trimmed by 7 bases and the J gene end by 0 bases; junction bases not matched to a gene: 8. Germline V CDR1 and CDR2: SGHTA, FQGNSA. This CDR3 is built from 15 residues. The source was CD4+ or CD8+ T cells sorted from blood, collected in a trial of the OX40 agonist ivuxolimab. The sequence was obtained from an adult with an advanced solid tumor such as melanoma, head and neck, liver or kidney cancer. The chain couples TRBV7-2 to TRBJ1-1, with 7 bases fitting TRBD1. The CDR3 loop reads CASTQGGIMNTEAFF. CDR3 coding DNA: TGTGCCAGCACCCAGGGGGGCATCATGAACACTGAAGCTTTCTTT.